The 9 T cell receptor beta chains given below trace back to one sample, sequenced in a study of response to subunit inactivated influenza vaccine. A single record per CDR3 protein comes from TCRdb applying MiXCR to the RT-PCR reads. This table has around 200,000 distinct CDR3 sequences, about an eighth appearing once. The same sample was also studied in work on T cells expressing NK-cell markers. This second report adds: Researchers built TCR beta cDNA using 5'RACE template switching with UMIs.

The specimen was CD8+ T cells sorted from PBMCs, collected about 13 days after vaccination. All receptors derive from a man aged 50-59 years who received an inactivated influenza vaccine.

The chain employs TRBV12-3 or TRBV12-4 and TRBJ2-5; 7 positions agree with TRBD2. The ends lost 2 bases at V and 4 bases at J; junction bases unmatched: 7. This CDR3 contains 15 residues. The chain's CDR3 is CASSLQGSGGETQYF. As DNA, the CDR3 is TGTGCCAGCAGTTTACAGGGCTCGGGGGGAGAGACCCAGTACTTC.

CDR3 residues: CSATTGTGYEQYF. The DNA of the CDR3 is TGCAGTGCCACTACCGGGACAGGGTACGAGCAGTACTTC. The V gene is TRBV20-1, the J gene TRBJ2-7; TRBD1 aligns across 9 bases. Unmatched junction bases numbered 7, after V lost 6 bases and J lost 4 bases. The CDR3 sequence is 13 residues long. Looked up from germline, CDR1 is DFQATT and CDR2 is SNEGSKA (reference sequence).

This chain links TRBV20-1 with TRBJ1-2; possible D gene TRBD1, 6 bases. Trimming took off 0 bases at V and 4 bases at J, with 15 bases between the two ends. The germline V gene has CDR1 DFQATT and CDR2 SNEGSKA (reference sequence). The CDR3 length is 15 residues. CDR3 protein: CSARDPSGGAYGYTF. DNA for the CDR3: TGCAGTGCTAGAGATCCTTCTGGGGGCGCCTATGGCTACACCTTC.

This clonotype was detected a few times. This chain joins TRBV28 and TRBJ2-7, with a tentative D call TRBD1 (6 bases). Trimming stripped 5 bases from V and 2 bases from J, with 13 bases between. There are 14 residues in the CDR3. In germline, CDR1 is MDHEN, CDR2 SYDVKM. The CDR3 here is CASSVSDRPYEQYF. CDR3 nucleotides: TGTGCCAGCAGTGTGTCGGACAGACCCTACGAGCAGTACTTC.

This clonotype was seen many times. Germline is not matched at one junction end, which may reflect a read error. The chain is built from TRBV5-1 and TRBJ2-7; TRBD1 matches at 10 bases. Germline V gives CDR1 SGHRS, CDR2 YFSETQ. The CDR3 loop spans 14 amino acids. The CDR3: CASSFGTGAYEQYF. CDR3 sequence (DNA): TGTGCCAGCAGCTTCGGGACAGGGGCCTACGAGCAGTACTTC.

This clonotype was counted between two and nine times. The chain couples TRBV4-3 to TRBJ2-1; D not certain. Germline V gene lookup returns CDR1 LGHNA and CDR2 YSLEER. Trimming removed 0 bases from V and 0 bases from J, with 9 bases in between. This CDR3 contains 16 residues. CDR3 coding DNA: TGCGCCAGCAGCCAAGAGCACTTGAGCTCCTACAATGAGCAGTTCTTC. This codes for CASSQEHLSSYNEQFF.

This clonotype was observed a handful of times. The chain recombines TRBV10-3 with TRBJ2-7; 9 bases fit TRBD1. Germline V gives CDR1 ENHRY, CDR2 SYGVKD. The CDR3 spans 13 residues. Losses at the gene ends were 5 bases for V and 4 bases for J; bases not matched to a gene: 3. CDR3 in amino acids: CAISSTGGYEQYF. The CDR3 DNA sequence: TGTGCCATCAGTTCGACAGGGGGATACGAGCAGTACTTC.

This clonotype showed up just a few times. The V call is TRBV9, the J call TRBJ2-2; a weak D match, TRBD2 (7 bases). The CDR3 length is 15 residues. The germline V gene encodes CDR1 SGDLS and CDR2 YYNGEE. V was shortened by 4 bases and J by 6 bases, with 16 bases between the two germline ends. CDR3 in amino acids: CASSPGGGGSGELFF. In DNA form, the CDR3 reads TGTGCCAGCAGCCCGGGGGGAGGGGGATCCGGGGAGCTGTTTTTT.

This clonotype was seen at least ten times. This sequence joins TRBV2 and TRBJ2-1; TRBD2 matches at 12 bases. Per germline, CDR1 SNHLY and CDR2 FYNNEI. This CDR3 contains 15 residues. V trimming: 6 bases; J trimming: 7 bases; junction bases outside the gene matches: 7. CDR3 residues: CASRAGTSGSNEQFF. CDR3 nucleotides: TGTGCCAGCAGGGCCGGGACTAGCGGGTCTAATGAGCAGTTCTTC.